Listed here are 8 T cell receptor beta chains from one sample, sequenced in a study of prognosis after radiotherapy for stage I lung cancer (TCRdb year 2021). Sequencer: Illumina HiSeq 3000. The TCR beta CDR3 region was amplified from genomic DNA by two rounds of multiplex PCR. The first PCR round used primers specific to each TRBV and TRBJ gene, and the primer sequences were filed in Chinese patent CN105087789A. TCRdb reran the public reads through fastp at Q25 and MiXCR, keeping productive beta chains. Here each entry gathers all rows of one CDR3 protein and keeps the most common genes and DNA. A total of about 51,000 distinct CDR3 sequences appear in this sample, 30% to 40% of them only once. The leading ten clones occupy roughly 9.4% of the sample. The specimen was PBMCs, collected before or after stereotactic body radiation therapy (not recorded which). The receptors were sampled from a donor over 45 with non-small cell lung cancer.

This clonotype was seen at least ten times. This chain links TRBV6-4 with TRBJ2-3; D remains ambiguous. Trimming removed 7 bases at V and 4 bases at J, with 6 bases between. Germline V gene lookup returns CDR1 MRHNA and CDR2 SNTAGT. The CDR3 covers 11 residues. CDR3 DNA: TGTGCCAGCACAAGGGCAGATACGCAGTATTTT. Its translation is CASTRADTQYF.

The chain links TRBV29-1 to TRBJ2-5; unclear D gene. There are 12 residues in the CDR3. Germline V CDR1 and CDR2: SQVTM, ANQGSEA. V was cut by 4 bases and J by 3 bases, with 9 bases left in between. DNA of the CDR3: TGCAGCGTTGCAACTGATAAAGAGACCCAGTACTTC. It specifies CSVATDKETQYF.

This clonotype was counted ten times or more. V and J are TRBV2 and TRBJ1-4; tentative D call: TRBD1 (5 bases). V lost 1 base, J lost 8 bases, and 14 bases lay in between. The CDR3 length is 15 residues. Per germline, CDR1 SNHLY and CDR2 FYNNEI. The CDR3 sequence is CASSEVPVGEEKLFF. The CDR3 DNA is TGTGCCAGCAGTGAAGTCCCCGTGGGGGAGGAAAAACTGTTTTTT. Supplemented by reference TRBV2 and TRBJ1-4, the full variable domain reads EPEVTQTPSHQVTQMGQEVILRCVPISNHLYFYWYRQILGQKVEFLVSFYNNEISEKSEIFDDQFSVERPDGSNFTLKIRSTKLEDSAMYFCASSEVPVGEEKLFFGSGTQLSVL.

This clonotype was seen repeatedly, ten times or more. This chain joins TRBV6-5 and TRBJ2-3; 12 bases are a match to TRBD2. The CDR3 is 14 residues long. V shed 4 bases, J shed 6 bases, and the junction held 2 bases outside the gene matches. Germline V gene lookup returns CDR1 MNHEY and CDR2 SVGAGI. The CDR3 protein is CASSWTSGKDTQYF. The CDR3 DNA reads as TGTGCCAGCAGTTGGACTAGCGGGAAGGATACGCAGTATTTT.

This clonotype was seen at least ten times. This sequence joins TRBV7-2 and TRBJ1-1; weak D call: TRBD1 (5 bases). Germline V gene data show CDR1 as SGHTA and CDR2 as FQGNSA. V was cut by 3 bases and J by 5 bases, with 13 bases left in between. This CDR3 is built from 14 residues. CDR3 sequence (DNA): TGTGCCAGCAGCTTTCTCGGGGCGCGGACTGAAGCTTTCTTT. Encoded protein: CASSFLGARTEAFF.

V usage is TRBV6-1 and J usage is TRBJ1-5; D is possibly TRBD1 (5 bases). The CDR3 totals 16 residues. Per the germline V gene, CDR1 is MNHNS and CDR2 is SASEGT. Trimming took 6 bases from V and 4 from J, leaving 19 bases between them. CDR3: CASRSLVGADNQPQHF. The CDR3 DNA sequence: TGTGCCAGCAGATCCCTCGTAGGGGCTGATAATCAGCCCCAGCATTTT.

This clonotype was recorded many times. The V and J genes are TRBV5-6 and TRBJ1-2; 8 nucleotides align to TRBD1. The germline CDR1 and CDR2 sequences are SGHDT and YYEEEE. The CDR3 length is 12 residues. Losses at the gene ends were 4 bases for V and 4 bases for J; bases not matched to a gene: 0. CDR3 protein: CASSTGGYGYTF. Written as DNA, the CDR3 is TGTGCCAGCAGCACAGGGGGCTATGGCTACACCTTC.

The chain couples TRBV30 to TRBJ1-6, with a weak D call TRBD1 (5 bases). This CDR3 region has 14 residues. The ends were cut back, 3 bases at V and 4 bases at J, with 10 bases in the middle. The V gene's germline CDR1 is GTSNPN and CDR2 SVGIG (reference sequence). For the CDR3, the DNA is TGTGCCTGGAGAGATGCAGGGTATAATTCACCCCTCCACTTT. Translating it yields CAWRDAGYNSPLHF.